The entry that follows covers one T cell receptor (beta chain) sequence. This specimen belongs to a study of CD4 T cells in relation to SARS-CoV-2 and coronaviruses. Trimming stripped 2 bases from V and 2 bases from J, with 13 bases between. CDR3 size: 16 residues. Germline V gene lookup returns CDR1 MNHGY and CDR2 SAAAGT. Assay: immunoSEQ multiplex PCR; the TCRdb copy retains only in-frame clones and omits some. In the table there are about 60,000 clones, 92% of which are singletons. The receptor's source is an adult with COVID-19. Sequencing input: naive CD4+ T cells from PBMCs. The sample's subset: naive CD4+ T cells isolated by negative enrichment. The rearrangement uses TRBV6-8 and TRBJ2-4; D perhaps matches TRBD1 (5 bases). The CDR3 is CASSYAGHGSKNIQYF. CDR3 coding DNA: TGTGCCAGCAGTTACGCAGGACATGGGTCCAAAAACATTCAGTACTTC.